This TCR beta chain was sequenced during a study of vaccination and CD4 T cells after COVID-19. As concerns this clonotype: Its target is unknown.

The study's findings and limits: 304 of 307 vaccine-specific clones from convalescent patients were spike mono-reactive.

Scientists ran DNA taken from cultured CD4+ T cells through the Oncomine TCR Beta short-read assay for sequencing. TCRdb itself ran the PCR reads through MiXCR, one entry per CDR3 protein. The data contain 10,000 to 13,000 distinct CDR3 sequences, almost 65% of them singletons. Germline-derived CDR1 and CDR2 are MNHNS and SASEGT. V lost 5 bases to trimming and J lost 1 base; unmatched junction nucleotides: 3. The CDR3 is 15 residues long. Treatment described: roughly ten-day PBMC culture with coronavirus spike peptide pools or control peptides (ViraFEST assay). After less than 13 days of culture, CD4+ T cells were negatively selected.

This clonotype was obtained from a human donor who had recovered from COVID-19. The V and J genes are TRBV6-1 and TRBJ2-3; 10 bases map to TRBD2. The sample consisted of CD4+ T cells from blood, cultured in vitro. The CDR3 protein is CASSSGGAGTDTQYF. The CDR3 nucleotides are TGTGCCAGCAGTAGCGGGGGGGCGGGCACAGATACGCAGTATTTT.